Below are 28 T cell receptor beta chains sequenced from a single sample in a study of T cells in severe cutaneous drug reactions. The iRepertoire multiplex PCR system with TCR subtype-specific primers built both bulk and single-cell libraries. Using the multiplex PCR reads, TCRdb records one entry per CDR3 protein without DNA. This sample contains around 20,000 distinct CDR3 sequences. Sequenced patients had Stevens-Johnson syndrome or toxic epidermal necrolysis caused by carbamazepine. Sequencing used PBMCs. These receptors were collected from a human donor with toxic epidermal necrolysis, a severe cutaneous drug reaction.

The chain employs TRBV4-3 and TRBJ2-3; the D gene TCRdb calls, TRBD1, cannot be checked with no DNA. Germline V lookup: CDR1 LGHNA, CDR2 YSLEER. The CDR3 is made up of 16 amino acids. Here the CDR3 reads CASSQGGDRSSDTQYF.

The chain employs TRBV29-1 and TRBJ1-2; TCRdb's D call of TRBD1 is untestable without DNA. Germline values: CDR1 SQVTM, CDR2 ANQGSEA. CDR3 size: 13 residues. CDR3 protein: CSTARVGDGGYTF.

The V and J genes are TRBV4-3 and TRBJ2-1; TCRdb picks TRBD1, but there is no DNA to check that call. This CDR3 is 16 amino acids long. CDR1 is LGHNA, CDR2 YSLEER, per germline. The CDR3 reads CASRSGVQSSYNEQFF.

The chain uses TRBV11-2 and TRBJ1-4; absent DNA, TCRdb's TRBD1 call cannot be checked. The CDR3 is 17 amino acids. The germline CDR1 and CDR2 sequences are SGHAT and FQNNGV. CDR3 protein: CASSLRWGPRDNEKLFF.

In terms of frequency, this clonotype is medium-sized. The chain employs TRBV18 and TRBJ2-1; with no DNA, the TCRdb D assignment of TRBD1 cannot be verified. The length of the CDR3 is 12 residues. CDR1 KGHSH and CDR2 LQKENI come from the germline V gene. The CDR3 sequence is CASSAGGNEQFF.

This rearrangement joins TRBV5-1 to TRBJ2-1; there is no DNA to check the TCRdb D call of TRBD2. Germline loops: CDR1 SGHRS, CDR2 YFSETQ. The CDR3 spans 16 residues. The CDR3 sequence: CASSLVAGGPGNEQFF.

The CDR3 here is CASSHHTDTYTGELFF. The J gene is TRBJ2-2, the V gene TRBV3-1; TCRdb's D call, TRBD1, is unchecked because there is no DNA. Per germline, CDR1 LGHDT and CDR2 YNNKEL (reference sequence). CDR3 size: 16 residues. Full variable domain (remainder filled in from reference TRBV3-1 and TRBJ2-2): DTAVSQTPKYLVTQMGNDKSIKCEQNLGHDTMYWYKQDSKKFLKIMFSYNNKELIINETVPNRFSPKSPDKAHLNLHINSLELGDSAVYFCASSHHTDTYTGELFFGEGSRLTVL.

This chain joins TRBV20-1 and TRBJ2-7; with no DNA, the TCRdb D assignment of TRBD1 cannot be verified. The CDR3 consists of 15 residues. Germline loops: CDR1 DFQATT, CDR2 SNEGSKA (reference sequence). The CDR3 loop is CSASPGGAGSYEQYF.

This chain uses TRBV29-1 with TRBJ2-3; TCRdb lists TRBD2, though no DNA is available to test this call. The CDR3 spans 16 residues. CDR1 is SQVTM, CDR2 ANQGSEA, per germline. The CDR3 spells CSVEWASGRGADTQYF.

This sequence joins TRBV28 and TRBJ2-7; TCRdb picks TRBD1, but there is no DNA to check that call. Germline CDR1 is MDHEN and CDR2 is SYDVKM. CDR3 size: 16 residues. This CDR3 reads CASRSTGGILSYEQYF. Complete variable domain (other parts from reference TRBV28 and TRBJ2-7): DVKVTQSSRYLVKRTGEKVFLECVQDMDHENMFWYRQDPGLGLRLIYFSYDVKMKEKGDIPEGYSVSREKKERFSLILESASTNQTSMYLCASRSTGGILSYEQYFGPGTRLTVT.

The chain combines TRBV6-4 with TRBJ2-1. The CDR3 consists of 16 residues. CDR1 and CDR2 (germline): MRHNA, SNTAGT. CDR3 sequence: CASSDSRLAPYNEQFF.

V usage is TRBV20-1 and J usage is TRBJ2-3; with no DNA, the TCRdb D assignment of TRBD2 cannot be verified. Germline CDR1 reads DFQATT; CDR2 reads SNEGSKA (reference sequence). The CDR3 is made up of 15 amino acids. This chain's CDR3 is CSAFRLAGRTDTQYF.

The chain uses TRBV7-2 and TRBJ2-3; TCRdb's assignment of TRBD1 cannot be checked, as there is no DNA. Germline assignment: CDR1 SGHTA and CDR2 FQGNSA. The CDR3 loop spans 15 amino acids. The CDR3 loop reads CASSLDRGGTDTQYF.

The chain uses TRBV28 and TRBJ2-1; the TCRdb call, TRBD1, lacks DNA for checking. Germline loops: CDR1 MDHEN, CDR2 SYDVKM. The CDR3 has 14 residues. The chain's CDR3 is CASTRAGGSLEQFF.

The V and J genes are TRBV20-1 and TRBJ1-2. The CDR3 extends over 14 amino acids. The V gene's germline CDR1 is DFQATT and CDR2 SNEGSKA (reference sequence). The CDR3 is CSARGLGRGYGYTF.

The chain joins TRBV20-1 to TRBJ2-5; TCRdb's D call of TRBD1 is untestable without DNA. Germline CDR1 DFQATT, CDR2 SNEGSKA (reference sequence). There are 14 residues in the CDR3. The CDR3 is CSATRDRTEETQYF.

The chain is built from TRBV5-1 and TRBJ2-7. The germline CDR1 and CDR2 sequences are SGHRS and YFSETQ. This CDR3 is 11 amino acids long. The CDR3 here is CASGNNYEQYF.

V and J are TRBV13 and TRBJ1-2; TCRdb's D call of TRBD1 is untestable without DNA. Germline lookup yields CDR1 PRHDT and CDR2 FYEKMQ (reference sequence). The CDR3 extends over 13 amino acids. This CDR3 is CASRRDTRRGYTF.

The chain has TRBV4-3 and TRBJ2-7; TCRdb selects TRBD2, and the lack of DNA leaves this call unchecked. The germline CDR1 and CDR2 sequences are LGHNA and YSLEER. CDR3 length: 17 amino acids. The chain's CDR3 is CASSQEGRLAGVWEQYF.

The chain couples TRBV27 to TRBJ2-1; absent DNA, TCRdb's TRBD1 call cannot be checked. Germline CDR1 MNHEY, CDR2 SMNVEV (reference sequence). This CDR3 is 16 amino acids long. The CDR3: CASSPLDFSSYNEQFF.

According to its frequency, this clonotype is medium-sized. The chain links TRBV19 to TRBJ2-1. CDR1 is LNHDA, CDR2 SQIVND, per germline (reference sequence). This CDR3 contains 15 residues. CDR3: CASSTRLVSYNEQFF.

The rearrangement uses TRBV15 and TRBJ1-2. CDR1 is LNHNV, CDR2 YYDKDF, per germline (reference sequence). The CDR3 is 12 amino acids. The CDR3 loop is CATSRANYGYTF.

This rearrangement joins TRBV10-3 to TRBJ2-1; no DNA is available, so the TRBD1 call from TCRdb remains unchecked. CDR3 length: 16 residues. Germline CDR1 ENHRY, CDR2 SYGVKD. CDR3 sequence: CAIRDSLYPGYNEQFF.

The chain uses TRBV7-2 and TRBJ2-1; lacking DNA, the TRBD2 call made by TCRdb goes unchecked. Per germline, CDR1 SGHTA and CDR2 FQGNSA. CDR3 length: 16 amino acids. The CDR3 sequence is CASSAYGTRPPDEQFF.

The rearrangement uses TRBV10-3 and TRBJ2-2; TCRdb's D call of TRBD2 is untestable without DNA. There are 17 residues in the CDR3. Germline V gives CDR1 ENHRY, CDR2 SYGVKD. CDR3 amino acids: CAINAYSSGTNTGELFF.

V is TRBV2 and J is TRBJ2-3; no DNA is available, so the TRBD1 call from TCRdb remains unchecked. CDR1 SNHLY and CDR2 FYNNEI come from the germline V gene. This CDR3 comprises 14 residues. CDR3: CASSSGGVADTQYF.

The chain combines TRBV29-1 with TRBJ2-1. This CDR3 spans 13 amino acids. Germline lookup yields CDR1 SQVTM and CDR2 ANQGSEA. The chain's CDR3 is CSVENSSYNEQFF.

This clonotype is identified as medium-sized from frequency. CDR3 residues: CASSSPRGQVYTGELFF. The rearrangement uses TRBV2 and TRBJ2-2; TCRdb indicates TRBD1, and absent DNA this call remains unverified. Germline loops: CDR1 SNHLY, CDR2 FYNNEI. The CDR3 consists of 17 residues.